These 30 T cell receptor beta chains originate from one sample sequenced in a study of T cell responses to AZD1222 COVID-19 vaccine. Only in-frame clones appear in the TCRdb table, and some are missing; sequencing was by immunoSEQ multiplex PCR. The table lists approximately 99,000 clones, approximately 86% of them singletons. The material sequenced was peripheral blood, taken on day 0 of AZD1222 vaccination. Every receptor here comes from an adult in good health.

V usage is TRBV9 and J usage is TRBJ2-7; D is undetermined. CDR3 length: 14 amino acids. Trimming pared 0 bases from V and 2 bases from J, leaving 9 bases between. The germline gives CDR1 SGDLS, CDR2 YYNGEE. CDR3 amino acids: CASSVAGLTYEQYF. CDR3 DNA: TGTGCCAGCAGCGTAGCTGGGCTCACCTACGAGCAGTACTTC.

This clone was counted between two and nine times. This chain joins TRBV9 and TRBJ1-4, with D maybe TRBD1 (5 bases). Germline lookup yields CDR1 SGDLS and CDR2 YYNGEE. With 2 bases removed from V and 10 bases from J, the gap between germline ends came to 15 bases. CDR3 size: 14 residues. The DNA for the CDR3 is TGTGCCAGCAGCGTTCTCGCCTCGGACACAAAACTGTTTTTT. Its translation is CASSVLASDTKLFF.

The gene calls are TRBV18 and TRBJ1-6; possible D gene TRBD1, 6 bases. Germline loops: CDR1 KGHSH, CDR2 LQKENI. The CDR3 is made up of 15 amino acids. V gave up 1 base and J gave up 8 bases, with 12 bases separating them. CDR3 loop: CASSPLGRGDSPLHF. CDR3 DNA sequence: TGTGCCAGCTCACCACTCGGCAGGGGCGATTCACCCCTCCACTTT. Looking up the rest from reference TRBV18 and TRBJ1-6 gives the full variable domain: NAGVMQNPRHLVRRRGQEARLRCSPMKGHSHVYWYRQLPEEGLKFMVYLQKENIIDESGMPKERFSAEFPKEGPSILRIQQVVRGDSAAYFCASSPLGRGDSPLHFGNGTRLTVT.

The V call is TRBV19, the J call TRBJ2-3; the match to TRBD2 covers 9 bases. The CDR3 spans 16 residues. Losses at the gene ends were 5 bases for V and 4 bases for J; bases not matched to a gene: 10. Looked up from germline, CDR1 is LNHDA and CDR2 is SQIVND (reference sequence). CDR3 protein: CASSFGAGGGPDTQYF. In nucleotides, the CDR3 is TGTGCCAGTAGTTTTGGAGCGGGGGGCGGGCCAGATACGCAGTATTTT.

The chain uses TRBV7-9 and TRBJ2-5; D possibly corresponds to TRBD2 (5 bases). The V end lost 4 bases, the J end lost 1 base, and 16 bases lay between the germline ends. The CDR3 covers 16 residues. Per the germline V gene, CDR1 is SEHNR and CDR2 is FQNEAQ (reference sequence). The CDR3 protein is CASSSATGGSQETQYF. CDR3 DNA: TGTGCCAGCAGCTCCGCGACGGGTGGGAGCCAAGAGACCCAGTACTTC. Full variable domain (rest looked up from reference TRBV7-9 and TRBJ2-5): DTGVSQNPRHKITKRGQNVTFRCDPISEHNRLYWYRQTLGQGPEFLTYFQNEAQLEKSRLLSDRFSAERPKGSFSTLEIQRTEQGDSAMYLCASSSATGGSQETQYFGPGTRLLVL.

The chain is built from TRBV3-1 (or the pseudogene TRBV3-2) and TRBJ1-3; TRBD1 matches at 7 bases. The V gene's germline CDR1 is LGHDT and CDR2 YNNKEL (reference sequence). V lost 4 bases and J lost 2; bases outside the gene matches: 5. The length of the CDR3 is 15 residues. The DNA for the CDR3 is TGTGCCAGCAGCCTCGGACAGGCGGCTGGAAACACCATATATTTT. It is translated as CASSLGQAAGNTIYF.

The rearrangement links TRBV4-2 to TRBJ2-2, with 7 nucleotides matching TRBD1. The CDR3 is made up of 18 amino acids. CDR1 and CDR2 from the germline V gene are LGHNA and YNFKEQ. Losses at the gene ends were 3 bases for V and 0 bases for J; bases not matched to a gene: 10. The CDR3 DNA follows: TGTGCCAGCAGCCATTCCGGGACAGACCGCGCGAACACCGGGGAGCTGTTTTTT. Its protein product is CASSHSGTDRANTGELFF.

The chain uses TRBV19 and TRBJ1-6; D is unresolved. The CDR3 spans 15 residues. Trimming removed 3 bases at V and 0 bases at J, with 6 bases between. Germline values: CDR1 LNHDA, CDR2 SQIVND (reference sequence). The CDR3 protein is CASSIPGSYNSPLHF. The CDR3 nucleotides are TGTGCCAGTAGTATCCCAGGCTCCTATAATTCACCCCTCCACTTT.

The J gene is TRBJ2-5, the V gene TRBV4-1; 8 bases are shared with TRBD1. Germline V gene data show CDR1 as MGHRA and CDR2 as YSYEKL. J was trimmed by 4 bases and V by 5 bases; bases with no gene match: 3. The CDR3 contains 13 residues. CDR3 residues: CASSNDRGETQYF. As DNA, the CDR3 is TGCGCCAGCAGCAACGACAGGGGAGAGACCCAGTACTTC.

The rearrangement links TRBV6-1 to TRBJ1-5; D is unresolved. V was shortened by 0 bases and J by 7 bases, with 16 bases between the two germline ends. Germline-derived CDR1 and CDR2 are MNHNS and SASEGT. The CDR3 is made up of 16 amino acids. The CDR3 DNA reads TGTGCCAGCAGTGAAGCGGCAGGTATAGGATCGCAGCCCCAGCATTTT. It translates to CASSEAAGIGSQPQHF.

The chain has TRBV5-1 and TRBJ1-3, with D possibly being TRBD1 (5 bases). This CDR3 spans 15 amino acids. Trimming took off 4 bases at V and 2 bases at J, with 13 bases between the two ends. Germline V gives CDR1 SGHRS, CDR2 YFSETQ. The CDR3 is CASSNSGLPGNTIYF. The CDR3 region has the DNA TGCGCCAGCAGCAACTCAGGGTTGCCTGGAAACACCATATATTTT.

This clone has just one count. The chain employs TRBV24-1 and TRBJ2-5; TRBD1 is a possible D gene (5 bases). The CDR3 consists of 14 residues. Looked up from germline, CDR1 is KGHDR and CDR2 is SFDVKD. V dropped 3 bases and J dropped 2 bases, with 9 bases sitting between them. As DNA, the CDR3 is TGTGCCACCAGTGATGCGGACATACAAGAGACCCAGTACTTC. Translating gives CATSDADIQETQYF.

This chain uses TRBV5-1 with TRBJ1-6; 11 bases map to TRBD1. This CDR3 contains 15 residues. The V gene end was trimmed by 4 bases and the J gene end by 7 bases; junction bases not matched to a gene: 4. Germline V gene data show CDR1 as SGHRS and CDR2 as YFSETQ. The CDR3: CASSARTGGNSPLHF. The DNA for the CDR3 is TGCGCCAGCAGCGCCCGGACAGGGGGCAATTCACCCCTCCACTTT.

CDR3: CASSRGTSPTPNQPQHF. CDR3 in DNA: TGTGCCAGCAGCCGTGGGACATCCCCCACCCCCAATCAGCCCCAGCATTTT. This sequence joins TRBV2 and TRBJ1-5; TRBD1 is a possible D gene (6 bases). This CDR3 has 17 amino acids. Germline V gives CDR1 SNHLY, CDR2 FYNNEI. Between the trimmed V and J ends, which lost 6 bases and 3 bases, there was a span of 21 bases.

This clone was picked up a small number of times. This chain connects TRBV9 to TRBJ1-2; TRBD1 matches at 8 bases. Germline values: CDR1 SGDLS, CDR2 YYNGEE. The CDR3 consists of 15 residues. V was clipped by 2 bases and J by 3 bases; unmatched bases: 6. The CDR3 region is CASSVGTGQDYGYTF. Here the CDR3 DNA reads TGTGCCAGCAGCGTGGGGACAGGTCAGGACTATGGCTACACCTTC. Filled out from reference TRBV9 and TRBJ1-2, the complete variable domain reads DSGVTQTPKHLITATGQRVTLRCSPRSGDLSVYWYQQSLDQGLQFLIQYYNGEERAKGNILERFSAQQFPDLHSELNLSSLELGDSALYFCASSVGTGQDYGYTFGSGTRLTVV.

The V and J genes are TRBV4-1 and TRBJ2-1; weak D call: TRBD2 (5 bases). CDR1 and CDR2 from the germline V gene are MGHRA and YSYEKL. V dropped 5 bases and J dropped 4 bases, with 12 bases sitting between them. The CDR3 extends over 14 amino acids. This CDR3 is CASSKHTGYNEQFF. CDR3 nucleotide sequence: TGCGCCAGCAGCAAGCACACGGGGTACAATGAGCAGTTCTTC.

The genes are TRBV14 and TRBJ1-6, with 7 nucleotides matching TRBD1. The CDR3 runs to 13 residues. With V trimmed by 3 bases and J by 11 bases, 4 bases remained unmatched. In germline, CDR1 is SGHDN, CDR2 FVKESK. The CDR3 nucleotides read TGTGCCAGCAGCCATGCGGGACAGACACCCCTCCACTTT. Its translation is CASSHAGQTPLHF.

The chain couples TRBV6-4 to TRBJ2-3, with TRBD1 matching over 10 bases. CDR3 size: 16 residues. Per germline, CDR1 MRHNA and CDR2 SNTAGT. V was pared by 2 bases and J by 7 bases, with 9 bases of the junction left unmatched. The CDR3 spells CASSDTSRTGGNTQYF. The CDR3 DNA sequence: TGTGCCAGCAGTGACACCTCCAGGACAGGGGGAAATACGCAGTATTTT.

The chain links TRBV29-1 to TRBJ1-3; D remains ambiguous. Germline V gene data show CDR1 as SQVTM and CDR2 as ANQGSEA. Trimming left V 3 bases short and J 0 bases short, with 9 bases between. The CDR3 loop spans 14 amino acids. DNA for the CDR3: TGCAGCGTTGATTTTCCTAACTCTGGAAACACCATATATTTT. This translates into CSVDFPNSGNTIYF.

This sequence joins TRBV11-2 and TRBJ2-5; 10 bases align to TRBD1. Germline V lookup: CDR1 SGHAT, CDR2 FQNNGV. This CDR3 has 15 residues. V lost 1 base, J lost 5 bases, and 4 bases stayed unmatched. The CDR3 DNA reads as TGTGCCAGCAGCTTAGTGACAGGGGGCCCGGAGACCCAGTACTTC. Encoded protein: CASSLVTGGPETQYF.

The J gene is TRBJ1-2, the V gene TRBV19; D call uncertain. CDR3 length equals 14 residues. The ends were cut back, 5 bases at V and 2 bases at J, with 12 bases in the middle. The germline V gene encodes CDR1 LNHDA and CDR2 SQIVND (reference sequence). CDR3 DNA sequence: TGTGCCAGTAGTGGGGATGGGGAAAACTATGGCTACACCTTC. Translation gives CASSGDGENYGYTF.

V gene TRBV28 combines with J gene TRBJ1-3, with TRBD1 matching over 10 bases. The CDR3 covers 18 residues. Unmatched junction bases numbered 10, after V lost 5 bases and J lost 0 bases. Germline V gene data show CDR1 as MDHEN and CDR2 as SYDVKM. In DNA, the CDR3 is TGTGCCAGCAGTGCCTTCCCGGGACAGGGGATCTCTGGAAACACCATATATTTT. This gives the protein CASSAFPGQGISGNTIYF.

In its sample, this clone was seen once. This sequence joins TRBV7-2 and TRBJ2-6; a weak D match, TRBD1 (5 bases). This CDR3 has 18 residues. With 5 bases removed from V and 1 base from J, the gap between germline ends came to 18 bases. Looked up from germline, CDR1 is SGHTA and CDR2 is FQGNSA. The CDR3 spells CASSPNPGKSSGANVLTF. The CDR3 DNA follows: TGTGCCAGCAGCCCAAACCCAGGGAAGTCATCTGGGGCCAACGTCCTGACTTTC.

The chain couples TRBV7-2 to TRBJ1-4; the D gene is possibly TRBD1 (5 bases). This CDR3 has 15 amino acids. Trimming took 5 bases from V and 0 from J, leaving 10 bases between them. Germline-derived CDR1 and CDR2 are SGHTA and FQGNSA. The CDR3 loop reads CASSAQGATNEKLFF. DNA of the CDR3: TGTGCCAGCAGCGCCCAGGGTGCAACTAATGAAAAACTGTTTTTT.

The chain combines TRBV29-1 with TRBJ2-3; TRBD2 agrees at 9 bases. Germline V gene sequence: CDR1 SQVTM, CDR2 ANQGSEA. This CDR3 comprises 14 residues. J gave up 4 bases and V 7 bases, and 9 bases lay outside the gene matches. The CDR3 here is CSARGTSRSDTQYF. As DNA, the CDR3 is TGCAGCGCCCGGGGGACTAGCCGGTCAGATACGCAGTATTTT.

V and J are TRBV12-3 or TRBV12-4 and TRBJ2-7; TRBD2 aligns across 9 bases. CDR3 size: 13 residues. J lost 4 bases, V lost 5 bases, and 3 bases had no gene match. The CDR3 reads CASSTSGPYEQYF. The CDR3 DNA is TGTGCCAGCAGTACTAGCGGGCCGTACGAGCAGTACTTC.

This clone has only a few counts. The chain joins TRBV3-1 (or the pseudogene TRBV3-2) to TRBJ1-3, with 11 nucleotides matching TRBD1. The CDR3 spans 15 residues. The J segment lost 2 bases and the V segment lost 4 bases, leaving 1 base of the junction unmatched. The germline V gene has CDR1 LGHDT and CDR2 YNNKEL (reference sequence). CDR3 region: CASSRGQGAGNTIYF. The CDR3 DNA sequence: TGTGCCAGCAGCCGGGGACAGGGGGCTGGAAACACCATATATTTT.

This sequence joins TRBV13 and TRBJ1-2; 10 bases are shared with TRBD1. CDR1 is PRHDT and CDR2 is FYEKMQ in the germline V gene (reference sequence). The CDR3 spans 14 residues. Trimming removed 5 bases from V and 4 bases from J; junction bases left unmatched: 4. The CDR3 nucleotides read TGTGCCAGCAGCCCCCGGACAGGGGGCTATGGCTACACCTTC. Amino acids: CASSPRTGGYGYTF.

V and J are TRBV3-1 (or the pseudogene TRBV3-2) and TRBJ2-6; D gene uncertain. The CDR3 has 15 residues. Trimming stripped 2 bases from V and 0 bases from J, with 5 bases between. Germline CDR1 is LGHDT and CDR2 is YNNKEL (reference sequence). The CDR3 loop reads CASSQRSSGANVLTF. Here the CDR3 DNA reads TGTGCCAGCAGCCAAAGGTCCTCTGGGGCCAACGTCCTGACTTTC.

The gene calls are TRBV5-1 and TRBJ2-5; 9 nucleotides match TRBD2. Looked up from germline, CDR1 is SGHRS and CDR2 is YFSETQ. The V and J ends lost 4 bases and 5 bases, in that order; junction bases with no gene match: 12. The length of the CDR3 is 16 residues. CDR3 nucleotides: TGCGCCAGCAGCGCTACCGGGACTAGCATTATGGAGACCCAGTACTTC. This gives the protein CASSATGTSIMETQYF.